The clone carrying this T cell receptor (beta chain) was found a few times. The antigen is undetermined. The sample contains more than one DNA sequence encoding this CDR3. CDR1 and CDR2 (germline): GTSNPN, SVGIG (reference sequence). This CDR3 spans 14 amino acids. Trimming shortened V by 0 bases and J by 6 bases, and 9 bases separated the two germline ends. RNA extraction and reverse transcription yielded cDNA as sequencing template. Sequencing was performed with immunoSEQ multiplex PCR; in TCRdb, only in-frame clones are kept and a portion is missing. Of roughly 280,000 clones in the sample, 60% were seen once. This entry belongs to a study of CD8+ T cells in alopecia areata. Whole-study results and caveats: In scalp samples, resident alphabeta T cells of normal skin are also sequenced.

Treatment denoted: oral pan-JAK inhibitor, 5-10 mg twice daily. Both peripheral blood and punch biopsies of lesional scalp skin were obtained from patients who had alopecia areata. The input for sequencing was CD4+ T cells sorted from blood, taken at roughly week 53, from a patient treated with tofacitinib. The rearrangement joins TRBV30 to TRBJ1-6; perhaps TRBD1 as D (5 bases). This TCR was sampled from a human donor with alopecia areata. In DNA, the CDR3 is TGTGCCTGGAGTGTACAAGGGGCTAATTCACCCCTCCACTTT. This sequence encodes CAWSVQGANSPLHF.